The 9 T cell receptor beta chains given below trace back to one sample, sequenced in a study of blood T cell repertoires in COVID-19. Clones were sequenced by immunoSEQ multiplex PCR, and TCRdb holds only the in-frame ones, with some missing. The profile shows about 160,000 clones, 65% to 90% of them singletons. The source material was peripheral blood. Receptors originate from a man between 65 and 85 years old with acute or convalescent COVID-19.

The rearrangement links TRBV4-1 to TRBJ2-4; TRBD1 might be the D (6 bases). The CDR3 contains 16 residues. The V and J ends lost 6 bases and 12 bases respectively, with 27 bases between them. Germline V lookup: CDR1 MGHRA, CDR2 YSYEKL. The CDR3: CASRGQQGPGIKDQYF. CDR3 nucleotides: TGCGCCAGCAGAGGACAGCAGGGCCCAGGTATCAAGGATCAGTACTTC.

This chain connects TRBV7-2 to TRBJ2-1; D is possibly TRBD2 (6 bases). The germline CDR1 and CDR2 sequences are SGHTA and FQGNSA. This CDR3 has 15 amino acids. V lost 5 bases and J lost 7, with 18 bases in between. The CDR3 here is CASSPIPQLANEQFF. CDR3 bases: TGTGCCAGCAGCCCGATCCCCCAACTAGCAAATGAGCAGTTCTTC.

The CDR3 nucleotides read TGTGCCAGCAGCAATCCGGGACAGGGATCCTACGAGCAGTACTTC. This encodes CASSNPGQGSYEQYF. The rearrangement joins TRBV28 to TRBJ2-7, with 9 bases identical to TRBD1. The CDR3 sequence is 15 residues long. Trimming took 6 bases from V and 1 from J; bases not matched to a gene: 7. From germline, CDR1 is MDHEN and CDR2 SYDVKM. The full variable domain, with the rest looked up from reference TRBV28 and TRBJ2-7, is DVKVTQSSRYLVKRTGEKVFLECVQDMDHENMFWYRQDPGLGLRLIYFSYDVKMKEKGDIPEGYSVSREKKERFSLILESASTNQTSMYLCASSNPGQGSYEQYFGPGTRLTVT.

This clone was counted a few times. V and J are TRBV19 and TRBJ2-3, with no clear D. Looked up from germline, CDR1 is LNHDA and CDR2 is SQIVND (reference sequence). Trimming took 1 base from V and 3 from J, leaving 8 bases between them. The CDR3 contains 14 residues. CDR3 in DNA: TGTGCCAGTAGTATAGGGAGTAAGACAGATACGCAGTATTTT. Translation: CASSIGSKTDTQYF.

The V call is TRBV15, the J call TRBJ2-1; weak D call: TRBD2 (6 bases). Germline CDR1 is LNHNV and CDR2 is YYDKDF (reference sequence). This CDR3 is built from 17 residues. The V and J ends lost 3 bases and 0 bases respectively, with 15 bases between them. DNA of the CDR3: TGTGCCACCAGCAGTTTGGGACTTCAATTCTCCTACAATGAGCAGTTCTTC. Translating it yields CATSSLGLQFSYNEQFF.

The genes are TRBV6-2 or TRBV6-3 and TRBJ2-5; TRBD2 agrees at 10 bases. The CDR3 covers 17 residues. The germline V gene encodes CDR1 MNHEY and CDR2 SVGEGT. The junction had 16 bases not matched to a gene; V was cut back by 7 bases and J by 5 bases. CDR3 in amino acids: CASTPPPSGSPMETQYF. CDR3 bases: TGTGCCAGCACCCCACCGCCTAGCGGGAGTCCAATGGAGACCCAGTACTTC.

This chain uses TRBV19 with TRBJ2-6; D perhaps matches TRBD1 (5 bases). The CDR3 totals 18 residues. Germline V gene lookup returns CDR1 LNHDA and CDR2 SQIVND (reference sequence). The V gene lost 3 bases and the J gene lost 0 bases, with 15 bases spanning the gap. In DNA, the CDR3 is TGTGCCAGTAGTATTGGTAGGGGCGTACACTCTGGGGCCAACGTCCTGACTTTC. It encodes CASSIGRGVHSGANVLTF.

The table lists this clone with a count of one. The chain has TRBV7-2 and TRBJ2-1, with 7 bases aligning to TRBD2. Germline CDR1 SGHTA, CDR2 FQGNSA. The CDR3 totals 18 residues. V lost 4 bases to trimming and J lost 6 bases; unmatched junction nucleotides: 18. CDR3 DNA sequence: TGTGCCAGCAGCTCCGGTCGGCCTAGCGGAAACATAGGCAATGAGCAGTTCTTC. Protein sequence: CASSSGRPSGNIGNEQFF.

The genes are TRBV4-1 and TRBJ2-7; the D gene is possibly TRBD2 (5 bases). V lost 1 base and J 0 bases, leaving 13 bases between the germline ends. CDR3 length: 16 amino acids. CDR1 and CDR2 (germline): MGHRA, YSYEKL. CDR3 residues: CASSQGLASRSYEQYF. DNA for the CDR3: TGCGCCAGCAGCCAAGGATTAGCGTCCCGCTCCTACGAGCAGTACTTC.